One and the same sample provided the 9 T cell receptor beta chains below, sequenced in a study of neurological immune-mediated disorders. Each CDR3 protein is one row after TCRdb ran MiXCR on the 5' RACE reads. The sample records around 83,000 distinct CDR3 sequences, about 14% being singletons. Specimen: PBMCs. These receptors came from a woman aged 50 to 60 in good health.

This clonotype occurred many times. This chain links TRBV11-2 with TRBJ2-5; a possible D gene is TRBD2 (5 bases). V lost 5 bases, J lost 2 bases, and 18 bases lay in between. The CDR3 loop spans 16 amino acids. The germline CDR1 and CDR2 sequences are SGHAT and FQNNGV. The CDR3: CASSLRSSRVQETQYF. CDR3 nucleotides: TGTGCCAGCAGCCTCCGTTCTAGCAGAGTTCAAGAGACCCAGTACTTC.

This clonotype has ten or more counts. This sequence joins TRBV12-3 or TRBV12-4 and TRBJ2-1; D unclear. V was cut by 2 bases and J by 9 bases, with 11 bases left in between. The CDR3 spans 13 residues. The CDR3 is CASSLLRDSEQFF. Written as DNA, the CDR3 is TGTGCCAGCAGTTTATTAAGGGATAGTGAGCAGTTCTTC.

This clonotype was found many times. The chain has TRBV28 and TRBJ1-2, with 9 bases identical to TRBD1. Per germline, CDR1 MDHEN and CDR2 SYDVKM. The CDR3 extends over 14 amino acids. Trimming removed 5 bases from V and 8 bases from J; junction bases left unmatched: 9. This chain's CDR3 is CASSPAGTGNGYTF. In nucleotides, the CDR3 is TGTGCCAGCAGTCCCGCCGGGACAGGGAACGGCTACACCTTC.

Ten or more counts support this clonotype. The gene calls are TRBV12-3 or TRBV12-4 and TRBJ1-3; D perhaps matches TRBD1 (5 bases). The ends were cut back, 4 bases at V and 0 bases at J, with 13 bases in the middle. This CDR3 is 16 amino acids long. This CDR3 is CASSWGGPSSGNTIYF. The CDR3 nucleotides read TGTGCCAGCAGTTGGGGGGGACCAAGCTCTGGAAACACCATATATTTT.

The sample holds many counts of this clonotype. V usage is TRBV28 and J usage is TRBJ2-1; D is perhaps TRBD1 (6 bases). Per the germline V gene, CDR1 is MDHEN and CDR2 is SYDVKM. Trimming left V 4 bases short and J 7 bases short, with 20 bases between. The CDR3 sequence is 16 residues long. CDR3 region: CASSSGTTVGRNEQFF. For the CDR3, the DNA is TGTGCCAGCAGTTCGGGGACAACCGTCGGGCGGAATGAGCAGTTCTTC. The complete variable domain, with remaining parts taken from reference TRBV28 and TRBJ2-1, reads DVKVTQSSRYLVKRTGEKVFLECVQDMDHENMFWYRQDPGLGLRLIYFSYDVKMKEKGDIPEGYSVSREKKERFSLILESASTNQTSMYLCASSSGTTVGRNEQFFGPGTRLTVL.

This clonotype was detected many times. CDR3 coding DNA: TGCGCCAGCAGCTTAACCGGGACTAGATCGAATGAGCAGTTCTTC. Amino acids: CASSLTGTRSNEQFF. The chain employs TRBV5-1 and TRBJ2-1; 8 bases are shared with TRBD2. J was trimmed by 7 bases and V by 2 bases; bases with no gene match: 8. This CDR3 has 15 residues. Germline assignment: CDR1 SGHRS and CDR2 YFSETQ.

This clonotype was seen at least ten times. V usage is TRBV5-1 and J usage is TRBJ2-3, with D possibly TRBD1 on 6 matching bases. V lost 4 bases and J lost 6, with 15 bases in between. This CDR3 contains 14 residues. From germline, CDR1 is SGHRS and CDR2 YFSETQ. This chain's CDR3 is CASSPGSTGDTQYF. As DNA, the CDR3 is TGCGCCAGCAGCCCTGGATCAACAGGGGATACGCAGTATTTT. Based on the CDR3 plus reference TRBV5-1 and TRBJ2-3, the full variable domain is KAGVTQTPRYLIKTRGQQVTLSCSPISGHRSVSWYQQTPGQGLQFLFEYFSETQRNKGNFPGRFSGRQFSNSRSEMNVSTLELGDSALYLCASSPGSTGDTQYFGPGTRLTVL.

The table lists this clonotype with many counts. The chain uses TRBV10-3 and TRBJ2-7, with a possible D match to TRBD1 (6 bases). V shed 6 bases and J shed 1 base, with 22 bases lying between them. The CDR3 has 17 residues. The germline V gene encodes CDR1 ENHRY and CDR2 SYGVKD. CDR3 amino acids: CAIRGSERTAQSYEQYF. For the CDR3, the DNA is TGTGCCATCAGGGGGTCTGAACGGACAGCCCAATCCTACGAGCAGTACTTC.

There are many counts of this clonotype. The rearrangement uses TRBV18 and TRBJ2-5; tentative D call: TRBD1 (6 bases). CDR1 and CDR2 (germline): KGHSH, LQKENI. The V gene lost 6 bases and the J gene lost 2 bases, with 10 bases spanning the gap. CDR3 length: 13 residues. CDR3 sequence: CASSQDRQETQYF. CDR3 DNA sequence: TGTGCCAGCTCGCAGGACAGACAAGAGACCCAGTACTTC.